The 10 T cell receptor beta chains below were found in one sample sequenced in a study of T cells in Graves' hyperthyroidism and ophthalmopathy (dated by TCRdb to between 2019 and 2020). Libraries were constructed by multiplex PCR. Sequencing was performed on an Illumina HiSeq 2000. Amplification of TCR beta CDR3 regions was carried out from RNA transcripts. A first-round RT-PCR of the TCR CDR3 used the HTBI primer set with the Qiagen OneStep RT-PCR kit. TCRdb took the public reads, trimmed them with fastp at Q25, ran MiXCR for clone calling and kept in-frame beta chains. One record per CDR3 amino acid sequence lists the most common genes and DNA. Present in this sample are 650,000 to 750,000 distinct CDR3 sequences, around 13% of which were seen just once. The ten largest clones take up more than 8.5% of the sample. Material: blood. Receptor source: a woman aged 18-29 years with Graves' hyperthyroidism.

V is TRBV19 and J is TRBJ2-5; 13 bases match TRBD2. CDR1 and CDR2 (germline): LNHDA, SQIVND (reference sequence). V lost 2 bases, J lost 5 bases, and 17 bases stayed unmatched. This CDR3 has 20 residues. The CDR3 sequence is CASSIRDTGTSGTDGETQYF. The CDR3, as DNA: TGTGCCAGTAGTATAAGGGACACCGGGACTAGCGGGACCGACGGGGAGACCCAGTACTTC.

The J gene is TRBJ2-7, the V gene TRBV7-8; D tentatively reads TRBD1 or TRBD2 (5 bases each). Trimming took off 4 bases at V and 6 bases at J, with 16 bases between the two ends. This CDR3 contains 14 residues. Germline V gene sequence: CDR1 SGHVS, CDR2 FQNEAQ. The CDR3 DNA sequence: TGTGCCAGCAGCTGGGACCCCCTGGTCTTCGAGCAGTACTTC. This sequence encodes CASSWDPLVFEQYF.

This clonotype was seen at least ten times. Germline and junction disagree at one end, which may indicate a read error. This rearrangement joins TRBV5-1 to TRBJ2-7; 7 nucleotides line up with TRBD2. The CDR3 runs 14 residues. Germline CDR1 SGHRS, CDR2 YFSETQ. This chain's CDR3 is CASSLASGSYEQYF. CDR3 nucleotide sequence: TGTGCCAGCAGCTTAGCTAGCGGATCCTACGAGCAGTACTTC.

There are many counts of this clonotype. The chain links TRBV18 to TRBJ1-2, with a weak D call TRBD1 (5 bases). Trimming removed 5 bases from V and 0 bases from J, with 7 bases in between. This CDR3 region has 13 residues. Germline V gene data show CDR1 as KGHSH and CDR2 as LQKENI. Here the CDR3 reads CASSTGANYGYTF. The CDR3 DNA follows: TGTGCCAGCTCAACGGGGGCTAACTATGGCTACACCTTC.

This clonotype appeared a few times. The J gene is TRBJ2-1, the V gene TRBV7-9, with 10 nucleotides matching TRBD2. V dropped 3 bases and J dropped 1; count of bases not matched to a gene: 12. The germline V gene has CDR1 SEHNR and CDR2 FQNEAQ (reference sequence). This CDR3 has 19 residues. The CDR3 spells CASSFPRGGLAVSYNEQFF. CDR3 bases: TGTGCCAGCAGCTTCCCCCGCGGTGGACTAGCGGTATCCTACAATGAGCAGTTCTTC.

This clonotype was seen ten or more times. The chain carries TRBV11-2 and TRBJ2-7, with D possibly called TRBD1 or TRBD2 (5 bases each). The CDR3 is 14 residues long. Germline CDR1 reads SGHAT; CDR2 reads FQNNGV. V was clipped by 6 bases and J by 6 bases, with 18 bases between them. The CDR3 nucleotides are TGTGCCAGCAGTCATACGGGGCAGGCTAGCGAGCAGTACTTC. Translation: CASSHTGQASEQYF.

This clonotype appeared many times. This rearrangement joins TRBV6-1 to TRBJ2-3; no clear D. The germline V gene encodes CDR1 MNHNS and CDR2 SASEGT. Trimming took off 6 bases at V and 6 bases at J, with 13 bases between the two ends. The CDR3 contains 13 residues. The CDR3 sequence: CASSRTVGDTQYF. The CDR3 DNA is TGTGCCAGCAGCCGGACGGTGGGGGATACGCAGTATTTT.

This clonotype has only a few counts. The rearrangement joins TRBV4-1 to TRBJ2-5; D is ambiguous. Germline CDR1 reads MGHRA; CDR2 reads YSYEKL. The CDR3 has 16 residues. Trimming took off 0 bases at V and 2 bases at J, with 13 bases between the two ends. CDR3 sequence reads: CASSQDGTARQETQYF. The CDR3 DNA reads TGCGCCAGCAGCCAAGATGGCACAGCAAGGCAAGAGACCCAGTACTTC.

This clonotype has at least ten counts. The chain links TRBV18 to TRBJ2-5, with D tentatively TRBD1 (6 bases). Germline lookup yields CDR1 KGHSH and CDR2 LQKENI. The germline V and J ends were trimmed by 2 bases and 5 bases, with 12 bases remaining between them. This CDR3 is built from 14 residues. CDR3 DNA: TGTGCCAGCTCACCATGGACAGCCCGCGAGACCCAGTACTTC. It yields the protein CASSPWTARETQYF. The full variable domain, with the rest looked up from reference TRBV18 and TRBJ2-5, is NAGVMQNPRHLVRRRGQEARLRCSPMKGHSHVYWYRQLPEEGLKFMVYLQKENIIDESGMPKERFSAEFPKEGPSILRIQQVVRGDSAAYFCASSPWTARETQYFGPGTRLLVL.

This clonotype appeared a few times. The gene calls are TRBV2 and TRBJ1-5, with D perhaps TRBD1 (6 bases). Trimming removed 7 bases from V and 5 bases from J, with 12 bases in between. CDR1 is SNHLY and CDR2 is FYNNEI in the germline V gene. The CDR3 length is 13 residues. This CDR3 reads CASTRGGHQPQHF. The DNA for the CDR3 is TGTGCCAGCACGAGAGGGGGACATCAGCCCCAGCATTTT. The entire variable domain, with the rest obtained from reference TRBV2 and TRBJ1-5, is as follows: EPEVTQTPSHQVTQMGQEVILRCVPISNHLYFYWYRQILGQKVEFLVSFYNNEISEKSEIFDDQFSVERPDGSNFTLKIRSTKLEDSAMYFCASTRGGHQPQHFGDGTRLSIL.